This T cell receptor (beta chain) was sequenced in a study of cytomegalovirus exposure and HLA in healthy donors. Study details: Among the approximately 400 genotyped donors, 65% to 85% were placed in the Caucasian-associated ancestry cluster. The study's findings and limits: Reported performance of the classifier showed diagnosis of cytomegalovirus status with high specificity and sensitivity. Upon later analysis, HLA-associated TCR beta chains proved more clonally expanded than other, equally common chains. In a later analysis, TCR beta V- and J-gene trimming showed a link to a missense DCLRE1C variant.

60 Vbeta and 13 Jbeta primers were used in PCR. Sequenced by immunoSEQ multiplex PCR; TCRdb stores in-frame clones only, minus some. The table lists 150,000 or so clones, around 81% of them singletons, with roughly 5.3% in the top ten. The sample holds a few counts of this clone. The antigen is not known. Trimming pared 0 bases from V and 11 bases from J, leaving 9 bases between. CDR3 length: 11 amino acids. Germline V lookup: CDR1 SGHDT, CDR2 YYEEEE. This chain links TRBV5-6 with TRBJ2-7; D may be TRBD2 (5 bases). Input material: PBMCs. This clonotype was obtained from a woman in her thirties or forties in good health and CMV-seropositive. The CDR3 coding sequence is TGTGCCAGCAGCTTGGGAACTAGTAAGTACTTC. It codes for CASSLGTSKYF.